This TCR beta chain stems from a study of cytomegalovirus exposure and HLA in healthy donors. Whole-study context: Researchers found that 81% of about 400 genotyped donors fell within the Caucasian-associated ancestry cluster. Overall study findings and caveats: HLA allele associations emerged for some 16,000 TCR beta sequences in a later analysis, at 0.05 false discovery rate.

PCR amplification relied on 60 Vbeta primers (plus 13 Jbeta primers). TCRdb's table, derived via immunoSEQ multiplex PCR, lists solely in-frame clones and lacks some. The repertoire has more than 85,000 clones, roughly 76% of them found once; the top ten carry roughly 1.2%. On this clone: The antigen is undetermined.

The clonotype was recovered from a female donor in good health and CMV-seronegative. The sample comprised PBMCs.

The CDR3 protein is CASSFSGTTYEQYF. For the CDR3, the DNA is TGTGCCAGCAGTTTCAGCGGAACCACCTACGAGCAGTACTTC. J is TRBJ2-7 and V is TRBV27, with D possibly matching TRBD2 (5 bases). The length of the CDR3 is 14 residues. Germline-derived CDR1 and CDR2 are MNHEY and SMNVEV (reference sequence). V was clipped by 3 bases and J by 2 bases, with 11 bases between them.